The clone carrying this T cell receptor (beta chain) has at least ten counts. Its antigen is currently unknown. This sample is part of a study of T-cell memory formation after mild COVID-19. Findings and caveats of the study: Clones contracting across day 15 to 85 had a balanced CD4/CD8 profile; later expanding clones leaned CD4+. Researchers found some responding clones in pre-infection memory, a sign that cross-reactive memory joined. Most CD4+ clones that shrank were in CM and EM, while CD8+ ones turned up in EMRA.

TCRdb reanalysed the 5' RACE reads using MiXCR and keeps one entry per CDR3 protein. This table holds 380,000 or so distinct CDR3 sequences, 14% found once. The CDR3 is made up of 11 amino acids. Trimming took 6 bases from V and 15 from J; bases not matched to a gene: 8. Germline V gene data show CDR1 as SQVTM and CDR2 as ANQGSEA. V usage is TRBV29-1 and J usage is TRBJ2-1; TRBD2 agrees at 10 bases. The sequence was obtained from a man in his late teens or twenties who had mild COVID-19 (a few samples of this study predate the infection). Cell type and time point are not known. Sequencing used PBMCs or a T cell subset sorted from them (not recorded which). This chain's CDR3 is CSVQREGNMFF. The CDR3 region has the DNA TGCAGCGTGCAGCGGGAGGGGAATATGTTCTTC.